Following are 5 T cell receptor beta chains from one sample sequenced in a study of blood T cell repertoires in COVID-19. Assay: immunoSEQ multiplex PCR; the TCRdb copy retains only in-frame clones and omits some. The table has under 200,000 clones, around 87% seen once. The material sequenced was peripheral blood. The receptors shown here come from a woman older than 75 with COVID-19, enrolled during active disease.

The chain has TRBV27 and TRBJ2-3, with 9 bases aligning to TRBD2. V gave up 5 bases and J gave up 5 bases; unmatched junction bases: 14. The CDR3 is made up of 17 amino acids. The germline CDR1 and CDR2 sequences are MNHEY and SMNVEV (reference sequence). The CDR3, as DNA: TGTGCCAGCAGTCAACTCGGCGGGAGGGCCACGGTAGATACGCAGTATTTT. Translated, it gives CASSQLGGRATVDTQYF.

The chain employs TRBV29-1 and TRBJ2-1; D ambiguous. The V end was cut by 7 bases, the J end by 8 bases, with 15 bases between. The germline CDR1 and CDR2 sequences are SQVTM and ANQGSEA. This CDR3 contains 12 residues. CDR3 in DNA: TGCAGCGCCAACCTAGGTATCGATGAGCAGTTCTTC. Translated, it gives CSANLGIDEQFF.

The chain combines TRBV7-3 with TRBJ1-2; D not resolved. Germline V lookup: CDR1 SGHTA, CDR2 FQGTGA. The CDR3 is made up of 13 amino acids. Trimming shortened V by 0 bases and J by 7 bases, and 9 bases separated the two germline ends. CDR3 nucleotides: TGTGCCAGCAGCTTAACCCTAGAAGGTGGCTACACCTTC. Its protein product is CASSLTLEGGYTF.

CDR3 residues: CASSRGADYEQYF. As DNA, the CDR3 is TGTGCCAGCAGCCGGGGGGCTGACTACGAGCAGTACTTC. This chain joins TRBV7-8 and TRBJ2-7, with D perhaps matching TRBD2 (7 bases). The CDR3 consists of 13 residues. Germline CDR1 reads SGHVS; CDR2 reads FQNEAQ. V dropped 5 bases and J dropped 3 bases, with 11 bases sitting between them.

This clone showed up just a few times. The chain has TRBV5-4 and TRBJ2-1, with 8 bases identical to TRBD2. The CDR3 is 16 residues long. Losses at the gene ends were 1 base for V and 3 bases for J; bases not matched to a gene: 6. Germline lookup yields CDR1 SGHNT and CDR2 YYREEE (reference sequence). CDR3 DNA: TGTGCCAGCAGCTTGTACGGGAGGGCCATCTACAATGAGCAGTTCTTC. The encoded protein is CASSLYGRAIYNEQFF.